This T cell receptor beta chain was found in a study of human T cells and chemical hapten exposure. V lost 5 bases to trimming and J lost 0 bases, with 14 bases between them. The germline gives CDR1 DFQATT, CDR2 SNEGSKA (reference sequence). The CDR3 runs to 15 residues. MiXCR was run by TCRdb on the RACE reads, yielding one entry per CDR3 protein. Here the sample spans approximately 87,000 distinct CDR3 sequences, around 10% being singletons. This clonotype was counted a few times. Specified time point: patch test 2, 6 weeks after DPC sensitization. As for treatment: therapeutic diphenylcyclopropenone sensitization with weekly scalp DPC.

The material was whole blood, obtained in connection with sensitization to the hapten diphenylcyclopropenone (DPC). The chain uses TRBV20-1 and TRBJ2-1; D is possibly TRBD2 (6 bases). The sequence derives from a woman aged 40-49 years with alopecia areata. Some clones in this sample may be carry-over from other donors' samples. The CDR3 here is CSALPAGSSYNEQFF. CDR3 in DNA: TGCAGTGCTCTCCCCGCGGGGTCCTCCTACAATGAGCAGTTCTTC.